Sequencing of this TCR beta chain was carried out in a study of blood T cell repertoires in COVID-19. Data came from immunoSEQ multiplex PCR; TCRdb stores just in-frame clones and leaves some out. The sample holds about 170,000 clones, roughly 89% seen once. CDR3 length: 13 amino acids. Trimming left V 0 bases short and J 6 bases short, with 6 bases between. Germline V gene sequence: CDR1 MNHEY, CDR2 SMNVEV (reference sequence). This chain joins TRBV27 and TRBJ2-1; no clear D gene. Source material: peripheral blood. The origin of this receptor is a young man with active or convalescent COVID-19. CDR3 residues: CASSLSGLNEQFF. As DNA, the CDR3 is TGTGCCAGCAGTTTATCGGGCCTCAATGAGCAGTTCTTC.